Detailed here is one T cell receptor (beta chain). This record belongs to a study of CD8 T cells in Susac syndrome. V dropped 4 bases and J dropped 6; count of bases not matched to a gene: 7. The CDR3 length is 16 residues. Germline CDR1 reads KGHDR; CDR2 reads SFDVKD. After extraction with the RNeasy kit, about 0.5 to 1 ug of the RNA was reverse transcribed using random hexamers. TCRdb re-derived calls from the immunoSEQ multiplex PCR reads in MiXCR, one entry per CDR3 protein. The sample has about 300,000 distinct CDR3 sequences, 65% to 90% seen once. Sequenced input: CD8+ T cells from PBMCs. This clonotype was obtained from a human donor with multiple sclerosis. The chain links TRBV24-1 to TRBJ2-2; 10 positions match TRBD1. The CDR3: CATSETGTGVPGELFF. Written as DNA, the CDR3 is TGTGCCACCAGTGAAACCGGGACAGGGGTTCCCGGGGAGCTGTTTTTT.